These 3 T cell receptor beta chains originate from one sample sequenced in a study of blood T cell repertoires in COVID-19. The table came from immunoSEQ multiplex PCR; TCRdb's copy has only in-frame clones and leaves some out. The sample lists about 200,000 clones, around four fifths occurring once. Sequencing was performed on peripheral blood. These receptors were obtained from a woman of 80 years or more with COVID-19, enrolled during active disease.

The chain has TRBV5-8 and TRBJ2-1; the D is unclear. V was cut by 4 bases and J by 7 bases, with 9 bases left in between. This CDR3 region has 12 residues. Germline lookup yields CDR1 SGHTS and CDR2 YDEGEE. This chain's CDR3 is CASSPMRNEQFF. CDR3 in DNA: TGTGCCAGCAGCCCCATGAGAAATGAGCAGTTCTTC.

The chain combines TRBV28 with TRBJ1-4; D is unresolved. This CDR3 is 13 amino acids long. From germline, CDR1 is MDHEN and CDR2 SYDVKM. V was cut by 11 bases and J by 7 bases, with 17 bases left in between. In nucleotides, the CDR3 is TGTGCCGCTAAGGAGATCTCTAGTGAAAAACTGTTTTTT. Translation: CAAKEISSEKLFF.

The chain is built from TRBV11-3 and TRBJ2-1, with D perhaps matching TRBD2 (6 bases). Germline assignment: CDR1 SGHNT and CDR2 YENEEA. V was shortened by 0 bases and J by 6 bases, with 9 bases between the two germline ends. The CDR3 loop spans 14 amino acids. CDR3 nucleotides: TGTGCCAGCAGCTTAGAGGGGACTGGCAATGAGCAGTTCTTC. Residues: CASSLEGTGNEQFF.